The 29 T cell receptor beta chains reported below all come from one sample, sequenced in a study of shared clonotypes between healthy human individuals. Assay used: immunoSEQ multiplex PCR; TCRdb lists only in-frame clones, some missing. The sample carries about 2.4 million clones, 90% to 95% recorded once. Sequencing was done on a sample of naive CD4+ T cells from PBMCs. The sample's subset: CD45RA+ positively selected. These receptors were obtained from a man between 18 and 35 years old in good health. Some clones in this sample may be carry-over from other donors' samples.

The V and J genes are TRBV5-1 and TRBJ2-1; 7 nucleotides match TRBD2. V was clipped by 3 bases and J by 5 bases; unmatched bases: 20. Looked up from germline, CDR1 is SGHRS and CDR2 is YFSETQ. This CDR3 has 19 residues. CDR3: CASSSLGGGAGRDNNEQFF. CDR3 bases: TGCGCCAGCAGCTCGCTGGGGGGAGGTGCGGGGAGGGATAACAATGAGCAGTTCTTC.

V and J are TRBV5-4 and TRBJ1-3; maybe TRBD1 (5 bases). Germline assignment: CDR1 SGHNT and CDR2 YYREEE (reference sequence). This CDR3 comprises 16 residues. Trimming shortened V by 0 bases and J by 0 bases, and 10 bases separated the two germline ends. The CDR3 bases are TGTGCCAGCAGCTTGGATCGGGGGGACTCTGGAAACACCATATATTTT. This codes for CASSLDRGDSGNTIYF.

The rearrangement joins TRBV19 to TRBJ2-7; weak D call: TRBD2 (6 bases). The CDR3 runs to 14 residues. The germline V and J ends were trimmed by 6 bases and 0 bases, with 12 bases remaining between them. Germline CDR1 is LNHDA and CDR2 is SQIVND (reference sequence). The CDR3 coding sequence is TGTGCCAGTAGGCCCCTCGGGAGCTCCTACGAGCAGTACTTC. It translates to CASRPLGSSYEQYF.

This clone was detected once. The CDR3 DNA reads TGTGCCTGGAAGGGTTACTCCTACGAGCAGTACTTC. Translating it yields CAWKGYSYEQYF. This rearrangement joins TRBV30 to TRBJ2-7; D not certain. This CDR3 has 12 residues. The V gene's germline CDR1 is GTSNPN and CDR2 SVGIG (reference sequence). Trimming took 4 bases from V and 0 from J, leaving 7 bases between them.

The gene calls are TRBV11-2 and TRBJ1-1; D possibly corresponds to TRBD1 (6 bases). Between the trimmed V and J ends, which lost 0 bases and 5 bases, there was a span of 22 bases. Per germline, CDR1 SGHAT and CDR2 FQNNGV. There are 18 residues in the CDR3. This CDR3 reads CASSLDWGSRGHGTEAFF. Written as DNA, the CDR3 is TGTGCCAGCAGCTTAGATTGGGGTTCGCGGGGGCATGGAACTGAAGCTTTCTTT.

The V and J genes are TRBV10-2 and TRBJ1-4; 10 positions match TRBD1. V trimming: 5 bases; J trimming: 8 bases; junction bases outside the gene matches: 5. Germline loops: CDR1 WSHSY, CDR2 SAAADI. The CDR3 sequence is 14 residues long. DNA for the CDR3: TGCGCCAGCAGTCCCCGGACAGGGGGGGAAAAACTGTTTTTT. It yields the protein CASSPRTGGEKLFF.

This sequence joins TRBV7-9 and TRBJ2-5; D possibly corresponds to TRBD1 (6 bases). The CDR3 has 13 residues. The V gene lost 8 bases and the J gene lost 5 bases, with 15 bases spanning the gap. In germline, CDR1 is SEHNR, CDR2 FQNEAQ (reference sequence). In nucleotides, the CDR3 is TGTGCCAGCTCCCAGGGGTCGGGGGAGACCCAGTACTTC. It specifies CASSQGSGETQYF. The variable domain in full, completed from reference TRBV7-9 and TRBJ2-5, reads DTGVSQNPRHKITKRGQNVTFRCDPISEHNRLYWYRQTLGQGPEFLTYFQNEAQLEKSRLLSDRFSAERPKGSFSTLEIQRTEQGDSAMYLCASSQGSGETQYFGPGTRLLVL.

In nucleotides, the CDR3 is TGTGCCAGCAGCGTCGGACGCACGGAGACCCAGTACTTC. Its translation: CASSVGRTETQYF. The chain joins TRBV5-6 to TRBJ2-5; no firm D call. V lost 4 bases, J lost 5 bases, and 12 bases lay in between. From germline, CDR1 is SGHDT and CDR2 YYEEEE. CDR3 length: 13 residues.

V gene TRBV28 combines with J gene TRBJ1-1; possible D gene TRBD1, 5 bases. Trimming left V 5 bases short and J 5 bases short, with 18 bases between. CDR1 MDHEN and CDR2 SYDVKM come from the germline V gene. The CDR3 sequence is 15 residues long. CDR3 region: CASSPWGEGWTEAFF. The DNA for the CDR3 is TGTGCCAGCAGTCCCTGGGGGGAAGGATGGACTGAAGCTTTCTTT.

The rearrangement uses TRBV5-6 and TRBJ2-1; TRBD2 matches 7 bases. V lost 1 base and J lost 5; bases outside the gene matches: 12. Per germline, CDR1 SGHDT and CDR2 YYEEEE. The CDR3 sequence is 17 residues long. CDR3: CASSLHRSRGEDNEQFF. DNA for the CDR3: TGTGCCAGCAGCTTGCACCGCTCCCGGGGGGAGGACAATGAGCAGTTCTTC.

The chain links TRBV28 to TRBJ1-5; a weak D match, TRBD1 (5 bases). V dropped 6 bases and J dropped 5 bases, with 11 bases sitting between them. CDR1 is MDHEN and CDR2 is SYDVKM in the germline V gene. The CDR3 has 13 amino acids. CDR3 residues: CASRGDGYQPQHF. CDR3 DNA: TGTGCCAGCAGAGGGGATGGTTATCAGCCCCAGCATTTT.

This chain links TRBV4-2 with TRBJ2-5, with 15 positions matching TRBD2. The CDR3 is made up of 15 amino acids. V trimming: 8 bases; J trimming: 5 bases; junction bases outside the gene matches: 6. CDR1 is LGHNA, CDR2 YNFKEQ, per germline. The CDR3 loop reads CASSRTSGRVETQYF. The CDR3 coding sequence is TGTGCCAGCTCCCGGACTAGCGGGAGGGTGGAGACCCAGTACTTC.

V gene TRBV6-5 combines with J gene TRBJ2-7; tentative D call: TRBD1 (5 bases). There are 15 residues in the CDR3. Per germline, CDR1 MNHEY and CDR2 SVGAGI. Trimming cost V 0 bases and J 3 bases, with 12 bases left between them. The CDR3 spells CASSYSPRANYEQYF. CDR3 DNA: TGTGCCAGCAGTTACTCGCCCAGGGCAAACTACGAGCAGTACTTC.

The chain joins TRBV5-4 to TRBJ1-1, with TRBD1 identical over 7 bases. There are 14 residues in the CDR3. V was clipped by 4 bases and J by 5 bases; unmatched bases: 8. From germline, CDR1 is SGHNT and CDR2 YYREEE (reference sequence). As DNA, the CDR3 is TGTGCCAGCAGCGGGACAGTCCGAGAAACTGAAGCTTTCTTT. Its protein is CASSGTVRETEAFF. The variable domain in full, with the rest retrieved from reference TRBV5-4 and TRBJ1-1, is ETGVTQSPTHLIKTRGQQVTLRCSSQSGHNTVSWYQQALGQGPQFIFQYYREEENGRGNFPPRFSGLQFPNYSSELNVNALELDDSALYLCASSGTVRETEAFFGQGTRLTVV.

This chain connects TRBV7-3 to TRBJ2-1, with 8 bases identical to TRBD2. The CDR3 extends over 17 amino acids. The V gene end was trimmed by 5 bases and the J gene end by 7 bases; junction bases not matched to a gene: 16. Germline V CDR1 and CDR2: SGHTA, FQGTGA. DNA of the CDR3: TGTGCCAGCAGCCTGGGGTCGGGAGGGCTAGGGAGAAATGAGCAGTTCTTC. This translates into CASSLGSGGLGRNEQFF.

This chain connects TRBV2 to TRBJ2-5; D remains unclear. V shed 5 bases and J shed 3 bases, with 10 bases lying between them. Germline values: CDR1 SNHLY, CDR2 FYNNEI. The CDR3 runs to 13 residues. This chain's CDR3 is CASSRAEEETQYF. In DNA form, the CDR3 reads TGTGCCAGCAGTAGGGCAGAAGAAGAGACCCAGTACTTC.

This chain joins TRBV15 and TRBJ2-5; D is undetermined. The germline V and J ends were trimmed by 6 bases and 2 bases, with 13 bases remaining between them. Germline CDR1 LNHNV, CDR2 YYDKDF (reference sequence). There are 14 residues in the CDR3. The CDR3 coding sequence is TGTGCCACCAGTAGGCGGATGAAGCAAGAGACCCAGTACTTC. This sequence encodes CATSRRMKQETQYF.

The V gene is TRBV5-5, the J gene TRBJ2-5; D call uncertain. The CDR3 has 14 residues. Germline assignment: CDR1 SGHKS and CDR2 YYEKEE (reference sequence). The V and J ends lost 3 bases and 1 base respectively, with 10 bases between them. The CDR3 region has the DNA TGTGCCAGCAGCTCCCCCACCTTCCAAGAGACCCAGTACTTC. Encoded protein: CASSSPTFQETQYF.

Worth noting for this clone: Additional DNA sequences in this sample encode the identical CDR3. The V call is TRBV30, the J call TRBJ2-5, with 7 nucleotides matching TRBD2. With V trimmed by 2 bases and J by 2 bases, 2 bases remained unmatched. This CDR3 has 13 residues. In germline, CDR1 is GTSNPN, CDR2 SVGIG (reference sequence). CDR3 DNA sequence: TGTGCCTGGAGTTGGGGGGGGCAAGAGACCCAGTACTTC. Translation: CAWSWGGQETQYF.

CDR3 in amino acids: CASSSVPASYNEQFF. CDR3 nucleotide sequence: TGTGCCAGCTCATCAGTCCCAGCCAGCTACAATGAGCAGTTCTTC. This chain links TRBV18 with TRBJ2-1; D remains unclear. The CDR3 is 15 residues long. V was pared by 5 bases and J by 3 bases, with 14 bases between. Per the germline V gene, CDR1 is KGHSH and CDR2 is LQKENI.

The chain is built from TRBV5-1 and TRBJ1-1, with TRBD1 identical over 7 bases. This CDR3 contains 14 residues. Trimming cost V 0 bases and J 7 bases; bases outside gene matches: 6. Germline V gives CDR1 SGHRS, CDR2 YFSETQ. The CDR3 here is CASSLAGGSGEAFF. CDR3 nucleotides: TGCGCCAGCAGCTTGGCAGGGGGGTCGGGTGAAGCTTTCTTT.

The sample holds one count of this clone. This chain links TRBV7-2 with TRBJ2-5; D uncertain. With 2 bases removed from V and 4 bases from J, the gap between germline ends came to 11 bases. Looked up from germline, CDR1 is SGHTA and CDR2 is FQGNSA. The CDR3 runs 14 residues. The CDR3 loop is CASSLLIGGETQYF. The CDR3 coding sequence is TGTGCCAGCAGCTTATTGATCGGTGGAGAGACCCAGTACTTC.

The rearrangement links TRBV7-8 to TRBJ2-5, with 7 bases identical to TRBD1. Trimming took 5 bases from V and 5 from J; bases not matched to a gene: 8. The V gene's germline CDR1 is SGHVS and CDR2 FQNEAQ. This CDR3 is 14 amino acids long. CDR3 coding DNA: TGTGCCAGCAGCCAGACAGGGTTCGAGGAGACCCAGTACTTC. Protein: CASSQTGFEETQYF.

This clone has a handful of counts. V gene TRBV5-4 combines with J gene TRBJ1-2; D is unresolved. This CDR3 spans 13 amino acids. From germline, CDR1 is SGHNT and CDR2 YYREEE (reference sequence). V was shortened by 4 bases and J by 2 bases, with 9 bases between the two germline ends. CDR3 amino acids: CASSREGNYGYTF. For the CDR3, the DNA is TGTGCCAGCAGCCGGGAAGGCAACTATGGCTACACCTTC. The variable domain in full, with the rest retrieved from reference TRBV5-4 and TRBJ1-2, is ETGVTQSPTHLIKTRGQQVTLRCSSQSGHNTVSWYQQALGQGPQFIFQYYREEENGRGNFPPRFSGLQFPNYSSELNVNALELDDSALYLCASSREGNYGYTFGSGTRLTVV.

The chain recombines TRBV9 with TRBJ2-7, with TRBD1 matching 8 bases. The J segment lost 0 bases and the V segment lost 0 bases, leaving 14 bases of the junction unmatched. The CDR3 length is 19 residues. Germline CDR1 and CDR2: SGDLS and YYNGEE. This chain's CDR3 is CASSVGAGGAGSDSYEQYF. The CDR3 bases are TGTGCCAGCAGCGTAGGGGCAGGGGGCGCCGGATCTGACTCCTACGAGCAGTACTTC.

This clone was recorded only once. The chain couples TRBV29-1 to TRBJ2-1; D possibly uses TRBD1 or TRBD2 (5 bases each). This CDR3 has 12 amino acids. Trimming shortened V by 6 bases and J by 12 bases, and 18 bases separated the two germline ends. Germline CDR1 reads SQVTM; CDR2 reads ANQGSEA. CDR3 amino acids: CSVGLVGAVQFF. CDR3 nucleotide sequence: TGCAGCGTCGGACTTGTCGGGGCGGTGCAGTTCTTC.

V is TRBV11-2 and J is TRBJ2-1, with 11 bases fitting TRBD2. V shed 5 bases and J 3 bases; nucleotides not matched to a gene: 3. The CDR3 length is 15 residues. Germline-derived CDR1 and CDR2 are SGHAT and FQNNGV. CDR3 region: CASSQLAGGYNEQFF. Here the CDR3 DNA reads TGTGCCAGCAGCCAGCTAGCGGGAGGCTACAATGAGCAGTTCTTC. Combining the CDR3 with reference TRBV11-2 and TRBJ2-1 gives the whole variable domain EAGVAQSPRYKIIEKRQSVAFWCNPISGHATLYWYQQILGQGPKLLIQFQNNGVVDDSQLPKDRFSAERLKGVDSTLKIQPAKLEDSAVYLCASSQLAGGYNEQFFGPGTRLTVL.

The chain employs TRBV28 and TRBJ2-3, with 7 bases fitting TRBD1. Germline lookup yields CDR1 MDHEN and CDR2 SYDVKM. The V and J ends lost 8 bases and 0 bases, in that order; junction bases with no gene match: 14. This CDR3 has 17 residues. CDR3 bases: TGTGCCAGCCCCCCCCCGACAGGGATGGTTAGCACAGATACGCAGTATTTT. This codes for CASPPPTGMVSTDTQYF.

Concerning this clone itself: This specimen includes other DNA sequences encoding the same CDR3. The chain joins TRBV18 to TRBJ1-1; weak D call: TRBD1 (5 bases). CDR1 is KGHSH and CDR2 is LQKENI in the germline V gene. Trimming removed 3 bases at V and 0 bases at J, with 8 bases between. The CDR3 is made up of 14 amino acids. CDR3 amino acids: CASSPTVLNTEAFF. The CDR3 nucleotides read TGTGCCAGCTCACCGACAGTACTGAACACTGAAGCTTTCTTT.